The rows below give T cell receptor beta chains drawn from one sample of a study of T cells in Graves' hyperthyroidism and ophthalmopathy. TCRdb used MiXCR to reprocess the multiplex PCR reads, holding one entry per CDR3 protein. The sample has about 350,000 distinct CDR3 sequences; about a fifth are singletons. Sequenced material: blood. The receptors here all came from a woman younger than 30 with Graves' hyperthyroidism. The CDR3 runs from the conserved cysteine through the conserved F or W. The order of the fields is V gene, J gene, D gene, clone size, CDR3 DNA, CDR3 protein. A D gene is named only where the DNA matches it firmly. Some rows have no size entry. The others give once, few or many, or a class for an expanded clone.

TRBV20-1,TRBJ1-5,-,many,TGCAGTGCTACCGAATCAGTTAATCAGCCCCAGCATTTT,CSATESVNQPQHF
TRBV19,TRBJ1-1,-,many,TGTGCCAGTAGTATAGTTTTAGGGGGGACGACTGAAGCTTTCTTT,CASSIVLGGTTEAFF
TRBV12-3/TRBV12-4,TRBJ1-2,TRBD1,many,TGTGCCAGCCTTGGGACAGGGATAAACTATGGCTACACCTTC,CASLGTGINYGYTF
TRBV2,TRBJ2-7,TRBD2,many,TGTGCCAGCCCATCTCCTAGCGGGGGGGCCAGAGAGCAGTACTTC,CASPSPSGGAREQYF
TRBV12-3/TRBV12-4,TRBJ2-5,TRBD2,-,TGTGCCAGCACCTTAGCGGGGGCGCCGGAGACCCAGTACTTC,CASTLAGAPETQYF
TRBV28,TRBJ1-2,-,-,TGTGCCAGCAGGTTCGAGACCTATGGCTACACCTTC,CASRFETYGYTF
TRBV12-3/TRBV12-4,TRBJ1-1,-,many,TGTGCCAGCAGTGCGAACAGAATGAACACTGAAGCTTTCTTT,CASSANRMNTEAFF
TRBV10-3,TRBJ1-1,-,many,TGTGCCATCAGTGAGGAAGGCAGCGAAGCTTTCTTT,CAISEEGSEAFF
TRBV19,TRBJ1-1,-,-,TGTGCCAGTACCTCACCCTCCAAAGCTTTCTTT,CASTSPSKAFF
TRBV6-5,TRBJ1-2,TRBD1,many,TGTGCCAGCTCACTTCGGGACAGGGACGGCTACGCCTTC,CASSLRDRDGYAF
TRBV6-5,TRBJ2-4,-,many,TGTGCCAGCAGTTACTCACTTGCTGACATTCAGTACTTC,CASSYSLADIQYF
TRBV4-1,TRBJ2-4,-,-,TGCGCCAGCAGTCAGATTACAGGACCCCTTACCAAAAACATTCAGTACTTC,CASSQITGPLTKNIQYF
TRBV6-1,TRBJ2-7,TRBD2,many,TGTGCCAGCAGTGAGGAACTAGCGGGCTCCTACGAGCAGTACTTC,CASSEELAGSYEQYF
TRBV19,TRBJ2-5,-,few,TGTGCCAGTAGTGCGTATCAGGAACTTGAGACCCAGTACTTC,CASSAYQELETQYF
TRBV4-1,TRBJ1-1,-,many,TGCGCCAGCAGCCAGTTGCGGGAGGACACTGAAGCTTTCTTT,CASSQLREDTEAFF
TRBV7-2,TRBJ2-7,TRBD2,-,TGTGCCAGCAGCTTCCGACTAGCGGGGGGGCCGTACGAGCAGTACTTC,CASSFRLAGGPYEQYF
TRBV29-1,TRBJ1-1,-,many,TGCAGCGTGAAGGGGACAAAAGAAGCTTTCTTT,CSVKGTKEAFF
TRBV27,TRBJ2-7,TRBD2,many,TGTGCCAGCAGACAAACTAGCGGGAGGGCCTACGAGCAGTACTTC,CASRQTSGRAYEQYF
TRBV6-5,TRBJ1-1,-,many,TGTGCCAGCTCCGCAACCAGCAGTGAAGCTTTCTTT,CASSATSSEAFF
TRBV20-1,TRBJ2-7,-,many,TGCAGTGTCAGGGGTCTCTCCTACGAGCAGTACTTC,CSVRGLSYEQYF
TRBV7-9,TRBJ2-5,TRBD2,many,TGTGCCAGCAGCCTAGGCGTACTAGCGGGGAAAGAGACCCAGTACTTC,CASSLGVLAGKETQYF
TRBV6-1,TRBJ2-2,-,many,TGTGCCAGCAGTGAAGGCGGACACCTCACCGGGGAGCTGTTTTTT,CASSEGGHLTGELFF
TRBV11-2,TRBJ2-5,-,many,TGTGCCAGCAGCTTATACGGGGTTGAGACCCAGTACTTC,CASSLYGVETQYF
TRBV7-6,TRBJ2-5,TRBD1,-,TGTGCCAGCAGCACCTACCGGGACAGCAACCCTGTGGAGACCCAGTACTTC,CASSTYRDSNPVETQYF
TRBV20-1,TRBJ2-2,-,few,TGCAGTGCTATCAGGGGGGCTGGTCTTCCGACCGGGGAGCTGTTTTTT,CSAIRGAGLPTGELFF
TRBV6-1,TRBJ2-7,-,many,TGTGCCAGCAGTCTAAGGGACGCCTACGAGCAGTACTTC,CASSLRDAYEQYF
TRBV29-1,TRBJ1-1,-,many,TGCAGCGTTGTCTGGTTTTCTATGAACACTGAAGCTTTCTTT,CSVVWFSMNTEAFF
TRBV5-1,TRBJ1-5,-,few,TGCGCCAGCAGCTTGGTCGGGGATGGCAATCAGCCCCAGCATTTT,CASSLVGDGNQPQHF
TRBV13,TRBJ1-1,-,many,TGTGCCAGCAGCTTAGGCCCCTATGCGGCTTTCTTT,CASSLGPYAAFF
TRBV20-1,TRBJ2-7,-,many,TGCAGTGCTTCAACCGGGGTCTACGAGCAGTACTTC,CSASTGVYEQYF
TRBV6-5,TRBJ1-3,-,many,TGTGCCAGCAGTTCAATAGGTCCGGAAAACACCATATATTTT,CASSSIGPENTIYF
TRBV6-2/TRBV6-3,TRBJ2-6,-,-,TGTGCCAGCAGTCCAACCGGGGGACGAACCCTCTCTGGGGCCAACGTCCTGACTTTC,CASSPTGGRTLSGANVLTF
TRBV4-1,TRBJ1-6,-,many,TGCGCCAGCAGACCCCATCGACGCAACTATAATTCACCCCTCCACTTT,CASRPHRRNYNSPLHF
TRBV12-3/TRBV12-4,TRBJ1-5,-,many,TGTGCCAGCACTACCCGGGGGAAGGGTCAGCCCCAGCATTTT,CASTTRGKGQPQHF
TRBV11-2,TRBJ2-5,-,-,TGTGCCAGCAGCTGGGGCTCGGCGGTACAAGAGACCCAGTACTTC,CASSWGSAVQETQYF
TRBV6-5,TRBJ1-5,TRBD1,many,TGTGCCAGCAGGATGGACAGGGGCAGTCAGCCCCAGCATTTT,CASRMDRGSQPQHF
TRBV3-1,TRBJ2-1,TRBD1,once,TGTGCCAGCAGCCCAGGGACAGACCCTAATGAGCAGTTCTTC,CASSPGTDPNEQFF
TRBV24-1,TRBJ2-5,-,many,TGTGCCACCTCCGTGACTGCGGTCGGGACCCAATACTTC,CATSVTAVGTQYF
TRBV28,TRBJ1-1,TRBD1,many,TGTGCCAGCGGCGACGACAGGGGACGGAACACTGAAGCTTTCTTT,CASGDDRGRNTEAFF
TRBV12-3/TRBV12-4,TRBJ2-2,TRBD2,many,TGTGCCAGCAGTTATAGCGGGGGGGCCCTTACCGGGGAGCTGTTTTTT,CASSYSGGALTGELFF
TRBV2,TRBJ1-5,-,many,TGTGCCAGCAGTGAAAATCAGGGTTCCCAGCCCCAGCATTTT,CASSENQGSQPQHF
TRBV6-1,TRBJ2-7,-,many,TGTGCCAGCAGTGAAGGCGCCTACGAGCAGTACTTC,CASSEGAYEQYF
TRBV30,TRBJ2-7,-,-,TGTGCCTGGAGTGCCGAGACAGGCGTAGGCTACGAGCAGTACTTC,CAWSAETGVGYEQYF
TRBV10-1,TRBJ2-5,TRBD2,many,TGCGCCAGCAGTGATGTAGCGGGGTGGCACCAAGAGACCCAGTACTTC,CASSDVAGWHQETQYF
TRBV30,TRBJ1-1,-,many,TGTGCCTGGAACATCAATATGAACACTGAAGCTTTCTTT,CAWNINMNTEAFF
TRBV29-1,TRBJ1-1,-,-,TGCAGCGTTCGTAAGGAGATCATGAACACTGAAGCTTTCTTT,CSVRKEIMNTEAFF
TRBV6-5,TRBJ2-5,-,many,TGTGCCAGCAGTTACTCGTCGGGGGCCGGGGAGACCCAGTACTTC,CASSYSSGAGETQYF